A single sample gave rise to the 28 T cell receptor beta chains below, sequenced in a study of blood T cell repertoires in COVID-19. The table came from immunoSEQ multiplex PCR; TCRdb's copy has only in-frame clones and leaves some out. This sample has 150,000 to 180,000 clones, with 78% found just once. Sequenced sample: peripheral blood. These receptors originate from a man older than 75 with acute or convalescent COVID-19.

The CDR3 is CASSYRYQETQYF. The CDR3 DNA reads TGTGCCAGCAGCTACAGGTACCAAGAGACCCAGTACTTC. This rearrangement joins TRBV7-8 to TRBJ2-5; D possibly corresponds to TRBD1 (5 bases). The CDR3 contains 13 residues. Germline CDR1 is SGHVS and CDR2 is FQNEAQ. Trimming removed 4 bases from V and 0 bases from J, with 6 bases in between.

The chain is built from TRBV25-1 and TRBJ1-2; possibly TRBD1 for D (6 bases). The CDR3 has 15 residues. Germline CDR1 is MGHDK and CDR2 is SYGVNS. With 6 bases removed from V and 2 bases from J, the gap between germline ends came to 16 bases. This CDR3 reads CASSGGRGANYGYTF. The CDR3 nucleotides are TGTGCCAGCAGCGGCGGGCGGGGGGCGAACTATGGCTACACCTTC.

The V gene is TRBV5-1, the J gene TRBJ1-2, with a weak D call TRBD1 (5 bases). The CDR3 consists of 13 residues. Trimming removed 5 bases at V and 7 bases at J, with 15 bases between. Germline-derived CDR1 and CDR2 are SGHRS and YFSETQ. The CDR3 sequence: CASRPGPQGGYTF. CDR3 bases: TGCGCCAGCAGGCCGGGTCCGCAGGGTGGCTACACCTTC.

The chain employs TRBV27 and TRBJ1-1, with 7 bases that match TRBD1. CDR3 length: 18 amino acids. Germline loops: CDR1 MNHEY, CDR2 SMNVEV (reference sequence). Trimming took 1 base from V and 4 from J; bases not matched to a gene: 15. The CDR3 here is CASSLYSTGAAVGTEAFF. The CDR3, as DNA: TGTGCCAGCAGTTTATATAGTACAGGGGCCGCGGTAGGCACTGAAGCTTTCTTT.

This chain connects TRBV6-5 to TRBJ1-2, with 7 bases matching TRBD1. Germline V gives CDR1 MNHEY, CDR2 SVGAGI. Trimming removed 6 bases from V and 4 bases from J; junction bases left unmatched: 11. This CDR3 is built from 15 residues. The CDR3 DNA follows: TGTGCCAGCAGCCGGGGGACAGCCACTACCTATGGCTACACCTTC. It is translated as CASSRGTATTYGYTF.

This chain joins TRBV4-3 and TRBJ1-1; 8 bases are shared with TRBD1. The trim removed 0 bases at V and 2 bases at J, leaving 11 bases unmatched. The length of the CDR3 is 18 residues. Germline CDR1 and CDR2: LGHNA and YSLEER. The CDR3 here is CASSQDLGAGGGNTEAFF. CDR3 coding DNA: TGCGCCAGCAGCCAAGATTTAGGGGCAGGGGGCGGCAACACTGAAGCTTTCTTT.

The CDR3 region is CATSLGGGQGNEQYV. The CDR3 nucleotides are TGTGCCACCAGCCTCGGCGGGGGACAGGGAAACGAGCAGTACGTC. The gene calls are TRBV15 and TRBJ2-7; TRBD1 agrees at 9 bases. The V segment lost 5 bases and the J segment 5 bases; nucleotides outside the gene matches: 10. Germline V gene data show CDR1 as LNHNV and CDR2 as YYDKDF (reference sequence). The CDR3 covers 15 residues.

The chain carries TRBV6-1 and TRBJ1-1; D is unclear. CDR3 length: 14 amino acids. CDR1 is MNHNS and CDR2 is SASEGT in the germline V gene. V lost 0 bases, J lost 5 bases, and 10 bases lay in between. CDR3 in DNA: TGTGCCAGCAGTGAAGCGGTGGGGAGAACTGAAGCTTTCTTT. This translates into CASSEAVGRTEAFF.

This chain joins TRBV5-1 and TRBJ2-7; 11 positions agree with TRBD1. This CDR3 is 16 amino acids long. Germline CDR1 reads SGHRS; CDR2 reads YFSETQ. The ends lost 4 bases at V and 5 bases at J; junction bases unmatched: 11. CDR3 DNA: TGCGCCAGCAGCCAAAACCCCGGGACAGGGGGTGACGAGCAGTACTTC. Translating it yields CASSQNPGTGGDEQYF. Based on the CDR3 plus reference TRBV5-1 and TRBJ2-7, the full variable domain is KAGVTQTPRYLIKTRGQQVTLSCSPISGHRSVSWYQQTPGQGLQFLFEYFSETQRNKGNFPGRFSGRQFSNSRSEMNVSTLELGDSALYLCASSQNPGTGGDEQYFGPGTRLTVT.

The chain combines TRBV7-8 with TRBJ1-6, with 8 bases identical to TRBD1. V lost 5 bases and J lost 5; bases outside the gene matches: 11. Germline V gene sequence: CDR1 SGHVS, CDR2 FQNEAQ. The CDR3 consists of 17 residues. The DNA for the CDR3 is TGTGCCAGCAGCCCAAGAGGTGGGACAGGAGATAATTCACCCCTCCACTTT. Translating it yields CASSPRGGTGDNSPLHF. Filled out from reference TRBV7-8 and TRBJ1-6, the complete variable domain reads GAGVSQSPRYKVAKRGQDVALRCDPISGHVSLFWYQQALGQGPEFLTYFQNEAQLDKSGLPSDRFFAERPEGSVSTLKIQRTQQEDSAVYLCASSPRGGTGDNSPLHFGNGTRLTVT.

This chain connects TRBV7-9 to TRBJ2-2, with D possibly being TRBD1 (6 bases). Germline V lookup: CDR1 SEHNR, CDR2 FQNEAQ (reference sequence). The CDR3 consists of 15 residues. V lost 3 bases and J 0 bases, leaving 8 bases between the germline ends. CDR3 loop: CASSLGAANTGELFF. CDR3 DNA sequence: TGTGCCAGCAGCTTGGGGGCGGCGAACACCGGGGAGCTGTTTTTT.

The V call is TRBV30, the J call TRBJ1-5, with TRBD1 as a possible D gene (5 bases). Trimming pared 4 bases from V and 10 bases from J, leaving 14 bases between. CDR1 GTSNPN and CDR2 SVGIG come from the germline V gene (reference sequence). There are 12 residues in the CDR3. CDR3 nucleotides: TGTGCCTGGAATGGGGGAGGGGATCCCCAGCATTTT. Encoded protein: CAWNGGGDPQHF.

V and J are TRBV2 and TRBJ2-7; TRBD1 agrees at 7 bases. CDR3 length: 11 residues. V was clipped by 6 bases and J by 5 bases; unmatched bases: 1. CDR1 is SNHLY and CDR2 is FYNNEI in the germline V gene. DNA of the CDR3: TGTGCCAGCAGAGGGGGCGACGAGCAGTACTTC. This encodes CASRGGDEQYF.

The gene calls are TRBV7-6 and TRBJ1-1; 8 bases match TRBD1. Germline CDR1 is SGHVS and CDR2 is FNYEAQ. The CDR3 runs to 14 residues. V shed 5 bases and J 4 bases; nucleotides not matched to a gene: 6. CDR3 sequence reads: CASSPTTGGTEAFF. The CDR3 coding sequence is TGTGCCAGCAGCCCTACTACAGGGGGCACTGAAGCTTTCTTT. The full variable domain, with the rest looked up from reference TRBV7-6 and TRBJ1-1, is GAGVSQSPRYKVTKRGQDVALRCDPISGHVSLYWYRQALGQGPEFLTYFNYEAQQDKSGLPNDRFSAERPEGSISTLTIQRTEQRDSAMYRCASSPTTGGTEAFFGQGTRLTVV.

This chain uses TRBV5-1 with TRBJ2-5, with TRBD2 identical over 9 bases. The CDR3 totals 15 residues. The J segment lost 5 bases and the V segment lost 3 bases, leaving 8 bases of the junction unmatched. Germline lookup yields CDR1 SGHRS and CDR2 YFSETQ. The CDR3 here is CASSSQAGGGETQYF. The CDR3 DNA follows: TGCGCCAGCAGCTCCCAAGCGGGGGGCGGGGAGACCCAGTACTTC.

The genes are TRBV28 and TRBJ2-7, with 15 nucleotides matching TRBD2. CDR3 length equals 17 residues. The V gene's germline CDR1 is MDHEN and CDR2 SYDVKM. J lost 5 bases, V lost 4 bases, and 9 bases had no gene match. The CDR3 protein is CASSSPGLAGGGHEQYV. The CDR3 region has the DNA TGTGCCAGCAGTTCCCCGGGACTAGCGGGGGGCGGCCACGAGCAGTACGTC.

The chain is built from TRBV18 and TRBJ2-2, with 9 bases that match TRBD1. CDR1 is KGHSH and CDR2 is LQKENI in the germline V gene. J gave up 4 bases and V 3 bases, and 3 bases lay outside the gene matches. This CDR3 contains 15 residues. In DNA, the CDR3 is TGTGCCAGCTCACCGGGACAGGGCTTCACCGGGGAGCTGTTTTTT. This translates into CASSPGQGFTGELFF.

This clone showed up just a few times. V is TRBV19 and J is TRBJ1-3; D possibly corresponds to TRBD1 (6 bases). Trimming took off 5 bases at V and 0 bases at J, with 20 bases between the two ends. The CDR3 sequence is 18 residues long. Germline V CDR1 and CDR2: LNHDA, SQIVND (reference sequence). The CDR3 sequence is CASSLRPPGQRSGNTIYF. The CDR3 DNA follows: TGTGCCAGTAGTCTCCGCCCCCCGGGACAACGCTCTGGAAACACCATATATTTT.

This sequence joins TRBV29-1 and TRBJ1-1; D is uncertain. The CDR3 length is 12 residues. The V and J ends lost 3 bases and 8 bases respectively, with 13 bases between them. Germline V gene data show CDR1 as SQVTM and CDR2 as ANQGSEA. The CDR3 DNA reads TGCAGCGTTGAGTTCGCGGGTGGGGAAGCTTTCTTT. Amino acid sequence: CSVEFAGGEAFF.

This chain links TRBV2 with TRBJ1-4; TRBD1 aligns across 8 bases. V was pared by 6 bases and J by 7 bases, with 4 bases of the junction left unmatched. The CDR3 has 13 residues. The germline CDR1 and CDR2 sequences are SNHLY and FYNNEI. The chain's CDR3 is CASSRDRGEKLFF. The CDR3 bases are TGTGCCAGCAGCCGCGACAGGGGTGAAAAACTGTTTTTT.

This clone was detected a few times. This chain links TRBV19 with TRBJ1-1; 10 bases are shared with TRBD1. Trimming cost V 5 bases and J 7 bases; bases outside gene matches: 7. The CDR3 loop spans 14 amino acids. CDR1 is LNHDA, CDR2 SQIVND, per germline (reference sequence). DNA for the CDR3: TGTGCCAGTAGTCCCTGGACAGGGGGGAATGAAGCTTTCTTT. Its translation is CASSPWTGGNEAFF.

V and J are TRBV6-5 and TRBJ1-1, with D uncertain. V was shortened by 1 base and J by 0 bases, with 12 bases between the two germline ends. The germline gives CDR1 MNHEY, CDR2 SVGAGI. This CDR3 spans 16 amino acids. The CDR3 sequence is CASSYFTARLNTEAFF. CDR3 in DNA: TGTGCCAGCAGTTACTTTACAGCCAGGCTGAACACTGAAGCTTTCTTT.

This chain connects TRBV19 to TRBJ1-2; a possible D gene is TRBD1 (5 bases). CDR1 and CDR2 (germline): LNHDA, SQIVND (reference sequence). This CDR3 has 15 residues. Trimming left V 5 bases short and J 7 bases short, with 20 bases between. For the CDR3, the DNA is TGTGCCAGTAGTCCCCAGGCCTCAGGGAGGTCTGGCTACACCTTC. Encoded protein: CASSPQASGRSGYTF.

This clone was picked up one time. The chain joins TRBV7-9 to TRBJ2-1, with TRBD1 matching 10 bases. Germline V gives CDR1 SEHNR, CDR2 FQNEAQ (reference sequence). The CDR3 has 13 amino acids. The V gene end was trimmed by 6 bases and the J gene end by 12 bases; junction bases not matched to a gene: 8. The CDR3 protein is CASRFDRGLGQFF. Written as DNA, the CDR3 is TGTGCCAGCAGATTCGACAGGGGGCTTGGGCAGTTCTTC.

The rearrangement joins TRBV27 to TRBJ2-1, with D tentatively TRBD1 (5 bases). Germline V gene lookup returns CDR1 MNHEY and CDR2 SMNVEV (reference sequence). The CDR3 is 14 residues long. V lost 0 bases and J lost 8, with 11 bases in between. The CDR3 protein is CASSLSIQGYEQFF. The CDR3 DNA follows: TGTGCCAGCAGTTTATCGATCCAGGGATATGAGCAGTTCTTC.

The V gene is TRBV10-3, the J gene TRBJ1-1; 9 bases line up with TRBD1. Trimming at V came to 5 bases and at J to 5 bases, leaving 9 bases not matched to a gene. This CDR3 contains 15 residues. In germline, CDR1 is ENHRY, CDR2 SYGVKD. CDR3 amino acids: CAISTTDRGETEAFF. CDR3 sequence (DNA): TGTGCCATCAGTACGACGGACAGGGGAGAGACTGAAGCTTTCTTT.

The V and J genes are TRBV3-1 (or the pseudogene TRBV3-2) and TRBJ1-5; perhaps TRBD1 as D (5 bases). The CDR3 runs 14 residues. Trimming shortened V by 1 base and J by 4 bases, and 8 bases separated the two germline ends. The germline V gene has CDR1 LGHDT and CDR2 YNNKEL (reference sequence). Here the CDR3 DNA reads TGTGCCAGCAGCCAAGGGCAGGGAAATCAGCCCCAGCATTTT. This encodes CASSQGQGNQPQHF.

This chain uses TRBV9 with TRBJ2-1, with 12 bases matching TRBD2. Looked up from germline, CDR1 is SGDLS and CDR2 is YYNGEE. This CDR3 has 16 amino acids. V trimming: 0 bases; J trimming: 7 bases; junction bases outside the gene matches: 5. CDR3 residues: CASSVATLAGGNEQFF. The CDR3 coding sequence is TGTGCCAGCAGCGTAGCTACGCTAGCGGGGGGGAATGAGCAGTTCTTC.